The 11 T cell receptor beta chains below come from one sample, sequenced in a study of blood T cell repertoires in COVID-19. Sequencing used immunoSEQ multiplex PCR; TCRdb keeps in-frame clones, though not all of them. The data hold under 65,000 clones, with about 85% observed a single time. Input material: peripheral blood. These receptors were collected from a woman over 75 with COVID-19, enrolled during active disease.

J is TRBJ1-4 and V is TRBV3-1 (or the pseudogene TRBV3-2); D remains unclear. With 2 bases removed from V and 3 bases from J, the gap between germline ends came to 4 bases. The CDR3 runs to 13 residues. Germline V gene data show CDR1 as LGHDT and CDR2 as YNNKEL (reference sequence). The CDR3 protein is CASSQFSNEKLFF. In DNA form, the CDR3 reads TGTGCCAGCAGCCAATTCTCTAATGAAAAACTGTTTTTT.

This clone is a singleton in its sample. The chain combines TRBV27 with TRBJ2-7; 7 nucleotides agree with TRBD1. The CDR3 contains 12 residues. V shed 5 bases and J 2 bases; nucleotides not matched to a gene: 0. Germline V gene data show CDR1 as MNHEY and CDR2 as SMNVEV (reference sequence). CDR3 loop: CASSGTAYEQYF. Here the CDR3 DNA reads TGTGCCAGCAGTGGGACAGCCTACGAGCAGTACTTC.

This clone was detected only once. This chain connects TRBV30 to TRBJ2-7, with 10 bases fitting TRBD2. Germline V gene data show CDR1 as GTSNPN and CDR2 as SVGIG (reference sequence). J was trimmed by 4 bases and V by 8 bases; bases with no gene match: 11. This CDR3 region has 14 residues. The CDR3, as DNA: TGTGCCGCTTGGCATAGCGGGGGGCTTTACGAGCAGTACTTC. It encodes CAAWHSGGLYEQYF. The full variable domain, completed using reference TRBV30 and TRBJ2-7, is SQTIHQWPATLVQPVGSPLSLECTVEGTSNPNLYWYRQAAGRGLQLLFYSVGIGQISSEVPQNLSASRPQDRQFILSSKKLLLSDSGFYLCAAWHSGGLYEQYFGPGTRLTVT.

The V call is TRBV6-1, the J call TRBJ2-2; no definite D call. Trimming stripped 1 base from V and 3 bases from J, with 6 bases between. In germline, CDR1 is MNHNS, CDR2 SASEGT. This CDR3 has 14 residues. The CDR3: CASSEVTHTGELFF. CDR3 nucleotide sequence: TGTGCCAGCAGTGAAGTGACTCACACCGGGGAGCTGTTTTTT.

V is TRBV6-4 and J is TRBJ1-1; no clear D gene. Trimming cost V 1 base and J 1 base, with 7 bases left between them. CDR3 length: 14 amino acids. The germline CDR1 and CDR2 sequences are MRHNA and SNTAGT. The CDR3 sequence is CASSDCHGNTEAFF. The CDR3 DNA sequence: TGTGCCAGCAGTGACTGCCACGGGAACACTGAAGCTTTCTTT.

The chain has TRBV5-6 and TRBJ2-7, with unresolved D. Germline V CDR1 and CDR2: SGHDT, YYEEEE. The CDR3 length is 13 residues. Trimming removed 0 bases from V and 7 bases from J, with 11 bases in between. The CDR3 region is CASSLDPGSEQYF. In nucleotides, the CDR3 is TGTGCCAGCAGCTTGGATCCGGGTTCGGAGCAGTACTTC.

The chain uses TRBV12-3 or TRBV12-4 and TRBJ1-2; tentative D call: TRBD1 (6 bases). The V end was cut by 6 bases, the J end by 3 bases, with 11 bases between. This CDR3 contains 13 residues. The CDR3 nucleotides are TGTGCCAGCAGGGCCGACAGGCACTATGGCTACACCTTC. Protein: CASRADRHYGYTF.

The rearrangement links TRBV7-2 to TRBJ2-5; D uncertain. V was pared by 6 bases and J by 2 bases, with 10 bases between. The CDR3 runs 13 residues. Germline lookup yields CDR1 SGHTA and CDR2 FQGNSA. CDR3 in DNA: TGTGCCAGCAGGAGGAGACCACAAGAGACCCAGTACTTC. Translated, it gives CASRRRPQETQYF.

V usage is TRBV7-9 and J usage is TRBJ2-5; D is perhaps TRBD2 (6 bases). Per the germline V gene, CDR1 is SEHNR and CDR2 is FQNEAQ (reference sequence). Between the trimmed V and J ends, which lost 5 bases and 3 bases, there was a span of 16 bases. The CDR3 is made up of 15 amino acids. The DNA for the CDR3 is TGTGCCAGCAGCCCCCCGGGACTGATCAAAGAGACCCAGTACTTC. Its translation is CASSPPGLIKETQYF. The full variable domain, completed using reference TRBV7-9 and TRBJ2-5, is DTGVSQNPRHKITKRGQNVTFRCDPISEHNRLYWYRQTLGQGPEFLTYFQNEAQLEKSRLLSDRFSAERPKGSFSTLEIQRTEQGDSAMYLCASSPPGLIKETQYFGPGTRLLVL.

This rearrangement joins TRBV19 to TRBJ2-1; D is possibly TRBD2 (6 bases). The CDR3 totals 15 residues. Per germline, CDR1 LNHDA and CDR2 SQIVND (reference sequence). Between the trimmed V and J ends, which lost 6 bases and 0 bases, there was a span of 12 bases. The CDR3 is CASRRDGSSYNEQFF. In DNA form, the CDR3 reads TGTGCCAGTAGGCGGGACGGGAGCTCCTACAATGAGCAGTTCTTC.

The CDR3 loop is CSVDASGGFQETQYF. The CDR3 DNA sequence: TGCAGCGTTGATGCTAGCGGGGGGTTTCAAGAGACCCAGTACTTC. This chain connects TRBV29-1 to TRBJ2-5; 11 bases agree with TRBD2. Germline CDR1 is SQVTM and CDR2 is ANQGSEA. The ends lost 3 bases at V and 2 bases at J; junction bases unmatched: 5. The CDR3 is 15 residues long.